Below, 7 T cell receptor beta chains from the same sample are listed, as sequenced in a study of blood T cell repertoires in COVID-19. The table came from immunoSEQ multiplex PCR; TCRdb's copy has only in-frame clones and leaves some out. Of over 250,000 clones in the sample, 70% to 85% were seen once. Sequencing was performed on peripheral blood. The receptor source for this set is a woman older than 75 with acute or convalescent COVID-19.

This chain's CDR3 is CASSTLDSSNQPQHF. The CDR3 DNA sequence: TGTGCCAGTAGTACATTGGACAGCTCCAATCAGCCCCAGCATTTT. J is TRBJ1-5 and V is TRBV19; the D gene is possibly TRBD1 (6 bases). The CDR3 spans 15 residues. With 4 bases removed from V and 3 bases from J, the gap between germline ends came to 13 bases. Germline lookup yields CDR1 LNHDA and CDR2 SQIVND (reference sequence).

This clone was observed a handful of times. The chain links TRBV9 to TRBJ2-1, with 8 positions matching TRBD2. Germline V CDR1 and CDR2: SGDLS, YYNGEE. V shed 5 bases and J 4 bases; nucleotides not matched to a gene: 8. The CDR3 has 15 amino acids. The CDR3 is CASSPGTRLYNEQFF. As DNA, the CDR3 is TGTGCCAGCAGTCCCGGGACTAGACTATACAATGAGCAGTTCTTC.

In the case of this clone: At one end the junction does not follow the germline gene, possibly because of a read error. The chain combines TRBV5-6 with TRBJ2-6, with 9 bases aligning to TRBD2. The CDR3 is 13 amino acids. CDR1 is SGHDT, CDR2 YYEEEE, per germline. The CDR3 sequence: CASSLVSSGMSAF. DNA of the CDR3: TGTGCCAGCAGCTTGGTATCTAGCGGGATGTCGGCTTTC.

This chain links TRBV25-1 with TRBJ2-3; 9 bases fit TRBD2. The V and J ends lost 4 bases and 1 base, in that order; junction bases with no gene match: 6. This CDR3 is 16 amino acids long. CDR1 and CDR2 from the germline V gene are MGHDK and SYGVNS. The CDR3 DNA reads as TGTGCCAGCAGTGCCCGGGTAGCGGGGGGCACAGATACGCAGTATTTT. Translation: CASSARVAGGTDTQYF. The whole variable domain, remainder taken from reference TRBV25-1 and TRBJ2-3, is EADIYQTPRYLVIGTGKKITLECSQTMGHDKMYWYQQDPGMELHLIHYSYGVNSTEKGDLSSESTVSRIRTEHFPLTLESARPSHTSQYLCASSARVAGGTDTQYFGPGTRLTVL.

This rearrangement joins TRBV6-5 to TRBJ2-5, with D possibly TRBD2 on 6 matching bases. Trimming pared 0 bases from V and 4 bases from J, leaving 12 bases between. Germline values: CDR1 MNHEY, CDR2 SVGAGI. The CDR3 is made up of 15 amino acids. The CDR3 DNA sequence: TGTGCCAGCAGTTACTCAGCAGGGCGGGGAGAGACCCAGTACTTC. It yields the protein CASSYSAGRGETQYF.

The chain is built from TRBV28 and TRBJ1-5; perhaps TRBD1 as D (5 bases). Trimming took off 5 bases at V and 2 bases at J, with 13 bases between the two ends. This CDR3 region has 15 residues. Germline loops: CDR1 MDHEN, CDR2 SYDVKM. The CDR3 DNA reads TGTGCCAGCAGTCCCCAGGGAATTGGCAATCAGCCCCAGCATTTT. Translation: CASSPQGIGNQPQHF.

This sequence joins TRBV7-2 and TRBJ2-7, with a possible D match to TRBD1 (6 bases). The CDR3 length is 14 residues. Trimming pared 5 bases from V and 4 bases from J, leaving 15 bases between. Per germline, CDR1 SGHTA and CDR2 FQGNSA. Written as DNA, the CDR3 is TGTGCCAGCAGCCCGACCGTTCAGGGGTACGAGCAGTACTTC. It yields the protein CASSPTVQGYEQYF.